Below, one TCR beta chain is given with its context. The table lists this clone with a few counts. Its antigen is still unknown. Base qualities are not at hand, and no much larger clone is one base apart. The CDR3 goes from the cysteine to the phenylalanine over 15 residues. Of all the DNA, just the CDR3 is kept, 45 bases in frame from base 1. CDR1 and CDR2 are drawn from the germline V gene: SGHVS, FNYEAQ. The germline V and J ends show losses of 5 bases and 5 bases respectively, and no gene match explains 8 bases of the junction. The entire isolated RNA was reverse transcribed using the High Capacity cDNA Reverse Transcription Kit, and thus expressed TCRB transcripts were sequenced. Naive, central memory and regulatory T cell samples underwent deep immunoSEQ sequencing, averaging about 3.5 million total reads per sample. Sorted cells were lysed in RLT buffer, and RNA was extracted using DNase-treated RNeasy Micro or Mini kits according to cell number. To prevent cross-contamination, each cell subset was processed individually, whereas patient and healthy donor samples were processed jointly. Using the immunoSEQ multiplex PCR, TCRB sequences were amplified from cDNA into 87-bp fragments spanning the CDR3 region. The amplicons were sequenced using the Illumina HiSeq platform. The authors' pipeline ran thus. PCR bias was computationally corrected using synthetic template baselines, reads within Hamming distance 2 were collapsed, and singletons that could not be merged were discarded. Reads were aligned against IMGT to assign V, D and J genes, CDR3 length and insertions or deletions at six rearrangement sites. Within each subset, clonotype counts were normalized to sorted cell number, after which true diversity and Gini coefficients were computed with the tcR R package. The overlap coefficient, calculated on TCRB nucleotide sequences, was used to measure repertoire sharing. Out-of-frame TCRB sequences from naive cells were analyzed as a proxy for the pre-selection repertoire. This is the immuneACCESS table as TCRdb keeps it, with only in-frame sequences that have V and J called. A part of the clones is gone; compared with another copy, unresolved V genes explain less than half, and the rest is unexplained. V and J calls plus clone size are reproduced from that table; the DNA served to infer D and trimming. The sample data list 300,000 to 400,000 clones, and about 11% of these were observed just once. Over 0.015% of the sample rests with the top ten.

The data originate from a study of beta chain features in type 1 diabetes (dated by TCRdb to 2017 to 2018). A note on the overall study: Patients and healthy donors did not differ in mean age, gender distribution, total cell number or subset yield. A total of approximately 110,000,000 sorted cells were examined across all samples, and a strong correlation was observed between cell number per subset and RNA yield. The study compared TCRB repertoires of sorted circulating CD4+ T cell subsets between recently diagnosed type 1 diabetes patients and matched healthy donors. Regulatory and stem cell-like memory subsets were obtained from only 8 patients and about 8 healthy donors, while naive and central memory subsets were obtained from all 30 or so donors. Broad study findings and their caveats: In all four CD4+ subsets, TCRB CDR3 length was moderately but significantly shorter in type 1 diabetes patients. Naive, central memory and regulatory TCRB repertoires appeared more similar among patients than among healthy donors. Because small numbers of individuals were included in the HLA sub-analyses, any influence of HLA type on TCRB rearrangement was left unresolved. PCR might favor shorter templates, but patient and control samples were amplified and corrected together, so any skew would affect both groups equally. At VDJ recombination sites, type 1 diabetes patients had fewer insertions and more deleted nucleotides, which implies abnormalities in thymic rearrangement. Because cDNA was sequenced instead of genomic DNA, highly expressing activated cells could be over-represented, though the groups showed no difference in activation or CD3 levels.

Each donor gave one peripheral blood draw, about 100 mL on average, collected into heparinised tubes. A BD FACSAria II and a panel including CD45RO, CCR7, CD25, CD127, CD95 and CD27 were used to sort naive, central memory, regulatory and stem cell-like memory CD4+ T cells. Every sorted population had a purity above 95%. PBMCs were isolated immediately by Lymphoprep density gradient centrifugation and stained directly without culture. To minimize batch effects, samples were stained and sorted in pairs, one healthy donor with one patient per experiment. The chain employs TRBV7-6 and TRBJ2-5, with 10 middle bases fitting TRBD1. This clonotype originated in a woman aged 25 to 39 in good health. Sequenced input: naive CD4+ T cells from blood. What the cell subset or site label conveys for this sample: true naive CD4+ T cells. The CDR3 sequence is CASSPTGQGRETQYF. At the DNA level, the sequence is TGTGCCAGCAGCCCCACGGGACAGGGGCGGGAGACCCAGTACTTC.